This TCR beta chain emerged from a study of OX40 agonist ivuxolimab in advanced cancers. Some background on the complete study: Ivuxolimab, which targeted the costimulatory receptor OX40 (CD134), was an agonistic, fully human IgG2 monoclonal antibody. Intravenous ivuxolimab was administered to patients every 2 weeks at six dose levels: 0.01, 0.1, 0.3, 1.5, 3 and 10 mg/kg. Among the 50 to 55 dose-escalation patients, about 19 had hepatocellular carcinoma, roughly 15 melanoma, 9 renal cell carcinoma and 9 head and neck cancer. A male proportion of around 81% and a mean age of around 60 years, ranging from 23 to 79, were recorded for the dose-escalation cohort. Patients were allowed to have had prior anti-PD-1, anti-PD-L1 or anti-CTLA-4 therapy, and around 43% of the dose-escalation patients had been treated with checkpoint inhibitors. Partial responses occurred in three dose-escalation patients: two with cutaneous melanoma and one with hepatocellular carcinoma. Peripheral TCRbeta sequencing was intended to test whether TCR sequence diversity was altered and clonal T-cell expansion was caused by ivuxolimab. The paper reports the monotherapy dose-escalation portion (N of about 47 patients) of the phase I ivuxolimab trial.

Points the paper makes about the study in general: In the 0.1-3.0 mg/kg groups, partial responders had among the lowest normalized peripheral clonal expansion, particularly in CD8+ T cells. After ivuxolimab, more expanded clones were found on average in CD8+ T cells than in CD4+ T cells. Which antigens the clonally expanded peripheral T cells were specific for was not determined. Low levels of normalized T-cell clonal expansion were also seen in some patients who did not respond. At doses of 0.1 to 3.0 mg/kg, clonal expansion of both CD4+ and CD8+ T cells in blood was seen between baseline and week 6.

To sequence the TCRbeta CDR3 region, genomic DNA was isolated from the sorted cells. The immunoSEQ Assay was used for sequencing of TCRbeta CDR3 regions. TCRdb holds this immuneACCESS table with in-frame rearrangements only. Some clones are missing; in checked studies, unresolved V genes explain under half, and the rest has no known cause. For this sample the table gives about 46,000 clones, of which roughly 90% were detected only once. In total, the top ten clones hold roughly 4.9% of the sample. Here V drops 0 bases and J drops 3 bases, and the junction holds 11 bases not matched to any gene. Reading from cysteine to phenylalanine, the CDR3 counts 18 amino acids. Just the 54-base CDR3 DNA is kept, in frame starting at base 1. Reading the germline V gene gives CDR1 KGHSH and CDR2 LQKENI. Comment on this clone: The antigen it recognizes is unknown. The sample holds no much larger clone one base away, and base qualities are not on file.

Patients with autoimmune disease history or receiving systemic immunosuppression were excluded from the trial. Peripheral blood for TCR sequencing was drawn from every dose cohort at baseline, at cycle 4 day 1 and at cycle 7 day 1. The samples were taken from a phase I, first-in-human, multicenter, open-label dose-escalation trial of ivuxolimab. The trial enrolled adults with locally advanced or metastatic head and neck squamous cell, hepatocellular, melanoma or renal cell carcinoma. CD4+ and CD8+ T cells were sorted separately from peripheral blood before TCR sequencing. Recombination connected TRBV18 to TRBJ1-1; 9 central nucleotides agree with TRBD1. This specimen was CD4+ or CD8+ T cells sorted from blood, taken in a trial of the OX40 agonist ivuxolimab. The TCR originated in an adult with an advanced solid tumor such as melanoma, head and neck, liver or kidney cancer. The CDR3 protein sequence reads: CASSPPKGTGRRDTEAFF. The bases read TGTGCCAGCTCACCACCGAAAGGGACAGGGAGGCGGGACACTGAAGCTTTCTTT.